One and the same sample provided the 29 T cell receptor beta chains below, sequenced in a study of blood T cell repertoires in COVID-19. This table comes from immunoSEQ multiplex PCR, and its TCRdb copy is limited to in-frame clones, with some not included. The table has about 120,000 clones, 75% to 90% seen once. Specimen: peripheral blood. These receptor sequences come from a man aged 65 to 85 with acute or convalescent COVID-19.

The sample holds one count of this clone. The chain employs TRBV2 and TRBJ2-2; 7 bases map to TRBD1. Trimming cost V 5 bases and J 6 bases; bases outside gene matches: 18. This CDR3 region has 18 residues. CDR1 and CDR2 (germline): SNHLY, FYNNEI. CDR3 loop: CASSRQTGLFASAGELFF. The CDR3, as DNA: TGTGCCAGCAGTCGCCAGACAGGGCTTTTTGCGAGTGCCGGGGAGCTGTTTTTT.

This sequence joins TRBV6-5 and TRBJ1-2; 7 bases are a match to TRBD1. V shed 5 bases, J shed 2 bases, and the junction held 5 bases outside the gene matches. The CDR3 is 14 amino acids. From germline, CDR1 is MNHEY and CDR2 SVGAGI. Here the CDR3 DNA reads TGTGCCAGCAGTAAGGGACAGAGCAACTATGGCTACACCTTC. It translates to CASSKGQSNYGYTF.

This chain links TRBV11-2 with TRBJ1-6, with TRBD1 as a possible D gene (5 bases). V shed 1 base and J shed 14 bases, with 18 bases lying between them. CDR3 length equals 15 residues. Germline values: CDR1 SGHAT, CDR2 FQNNGV. Here the CDR3 reads CASSLGSGATRSLHF. The CDR3 coding sequence is TGTGCCAGCAGCTTAGGGTCTGGGGCTACGAGGTCCCTCCACTTT.

The rearrangement joins TRBV12-3 or TRBV12-4 to TRBJ1-2, with D hard to call. The CDR3 loop spans 12 amino acids. The germline V and J ends were trimmed by 6 bases and 0 bases, with 5 bases remaining between them. CDR3 residues: CASSSTNYGYTF. CDR3 nucleotide sequence: TGTGCCAGCAGCTCTACTAACTATGGCTACACCTTC.

The chain employs TRBV29-1 and TRBJ1-2; tentative D call: TRBD1 (6 bases). The CDR3 consists of 12 residues. V shed 3 bases and J shed 8 bases, with 13 bases lying between them. Germline-derived CDR1 and CDR2 are SQVTM and ANQGSEA. CDR3 region: CSVERGAEGYTF. In DNA, the CDR3 is TGCAGCGTTGAGCGGGGGGCGGAAGGCTACACCTTC.

V and J are TRBV4-1 and TRBJ2-1; 7 bases line up with TRBD2. Trimming took 1 base from V and 0 from J; bases not matched to a gene: 9. This CDR3 region has 18 residues. Per germline, CDR1 MGHRA and CDR2 YSYEKL. CDR3 sequence: CASSQVISGTISYNEQFF. The CDR3 nucleotides read TGCGCCAGCAGCCAAGTCATTTCCGGGACTATCTCCTACAATGAGCAGTTCTTC.

This clone showed up just once. The chain combines TRBV9 with TRBJ2-5; D is unclear. V was shortened by 0 bases and J by 4 bases, with 16 bases between the two germline ends. From germline, CDR1 is SGDLS and CDR2 YYNGEE. CDR3 length: 16 residues. CDR3 nucleotides: TGTGCCAGCAGCGTAGGGGCTCTATCCCCGTTAGAGACCCAGTACTTC. Encoded protein: CASSVGALSPLETQYF.

The chain combines TRBV9 with TRBJ2-7; 7 positions agree with TRBD1. The CDR3 covers 16 residues. J gave up 6 bases and V 3 bases, and 15 bases lay outside the gene matches. CDR1 is SGDLS, CDR2 YYNGEE, per germline. The CDR3 region has the DNA TGTGCCAGCAGCGGAAGAACAGGGAACAGGGGTGGCGAGCAGTACTTC. Amino acids: CASSGRTGNRGGEQYF.

The chain joins TRBV4-1 to TRBJ2-3; TRBD2 matches at 9 bases. Germline CDR1 is MGHRA and CDR2 is YSYEKL. The CDR3 covers 16 residues. V lost 4 bases, J lost 9 bases, and 14 bases stayed unmatched. CDR3 protein: CASSPGSGGLLGTQYF. In nucleotides, the CDR3 is TGCGCCAGCAGCCCGGGAAGCGGGGGGCTTTTGGGGACGCAGTATTTT.

The J gene is TRBJ2-1, the V gene TRBV7-9; possible D gene TRBD2, 7 bases. The length of the CDR3 is 16 residues. Germline lookup yields CDR1 SEHNR and CDR2 FQNEAQ (reference sequence). The V gene lost 5 bases and the J gene lost 5 bases, with 19 bases spanning the gap. The CDR3 loop is CASSPRGASSNNEQFF. In DNA, the CDR3 is TGTGCCAGCAGCCCCCGGGGGGCCTCGAGTAACAATGAGCAGTTCTTC.

This chain joins TRBV5-1 and TRBJ2-5; TRBD2 matches at 12 bases. Trimming removed 3 bases from V and 1 base from J; junction bases left unmatched: 10. Germline CDR1 is SGHRS and CDR2 is YFSETQ. This CDR3 contains 18 residues. The CDR3: CASSWGPLAGGAQETQYF. The CDR3 coding sequence is TGCGCCAGCAGCTGGGGGCCCCTAGCGGGGGGGGCCCAAGAGACCCAGTACTTC.

The gene calls are TRBV7-3 and TRBJ1-3; no clear D gene. This CDR3 is 15 amino acids long. CDR1 and CDR2 (germline): SGHTA, FQGTGA. V lost 5 bases and J 3 bases, leaving 14 bases between the germline ends. The CDR3 nucleotides read TGTGCCAGCAGCCCTGGTGGAGGGTTTGGAAACACCATATATTTT. Its translation: CASSPGGGFGNTIYF.

This chain uses TRBV29-1 with TRBJ2-1; the D is unclear. CDR3 size: 12 residues. V lost 4 bases and J 3 bases, leaving 7 bases between the germline ends. CDR1 and CDR2 from the germline V gene are SQVTM and ANQGSEA. The chain's CDR3 is CSVGAFYNEQFF. The DNA for the CDR3 is TGCAGCGTTGGGGCTTTCTACAATGAGCAGTTCTTC.

As DNA, the CDR3 is TGTGCCAGCAGTGTAGCGGGGGGCACCTACGAGCAGTACTTC. Its protein is CASSVAGGTYEQYF. The chain uses TRBV6-2 or TRBV6-3 and TRBJ2-7; 10 bases match TRBD2. This CDR3 is 14 amino acids long. V shed 5 bases, J shed 2 bases, and the junction held 3 bases outside the gene matches. In germline, CDR1 is MNHEY, CDR2 SVGEGT.

The rearrangement links TRBV5-6 to TRBJ1-4, with D possibly being TRBD1 (6 bases). The CDR3 has 15 residues. CDR1 SGHDT and CDR2 YYEEEE come from the germline V gene. V dropped 4 bases and J dropped 8 bases, with 18 bases sitting between them. The CDR3 nucleotides are TGTGCCAGCAGCCCACCGGGACACATGGGAGAAAAACTGTTTTTT. Translation gives CASSPPGHMGEKLFF.

This clone came up a few times. The V call is TRBV19, the J call TRBJ1-2, with 10 bases aligning to TRBD1. J lost 3 bases, V lost 4 bases, and 8 bases had no gene match. From germline, CDR1 is LNHDA and CDR2 SQIVND (reference sequence). CDR3 length: 16 residues. CDR3 amino acids: CASSTRQGAGDYGYTF. The CDR3, as DNA: TGTGCCAGTAGTACCCGACAGGGGGCGGGTGACTATGGCTACACCTTC.

This clone appeared a single time. J is TRBJ2-5 and V is TRBV28; TRBD1 might be the D (5 bases). This CDR3 is built from 13 residues. Germline values: CDR1 MDHEN, CDR2 SYDVKM. Trimming pared 5 bases from V and 6 bases from J, leaving 13 bases between. The CDR3 DNA reads as TGTGCCAGCAGTCCTCAGGGTGCCAAGACCCAGTACTTC. Protein sequence: CASSPQGAKTQYF.

The V call is TRBV7-8, the J call TRBJ2-1, with unresolved D. Trimming took 5 bases from V and 6 from J, leaving 8 bases between them. Germline V CDR1 and CDR2: SGHVS, FQNEAQ. The CDR3 spans 12 residues. The CDR3 DNA follows: TGTGCCAGCAGCCATAGAGGCAATGAGCAGTTCTTC. Its protein product is CASSHRGNEQFF.

This chain uses TRBV28 with TRBJ1-4; 10 nucleotides align to TRBD1. Germline CDR1 and CDR2: MDHEN and SYDVKM. The ends lost 6 bases at V and 7 bases at J; junction bases unmatched: 5. This CDR3 is built from 14 residues. The CDR3 protein is CASRTGGGFEKLFF. CDR3 bases: TGTGCCAGCAGGACAGGGGGCGGGTTTGAAAAACTGTTTTTT.

The chain combines TRBV6-5 with TRBJ1-2; D remains unclear. This CDR3 is 14 amino acids long. Germline CDR1 and CDR2: MNHEY and SVGAGI. Deletions cut 2 bases from V and 4 bases from J, with 11 bases between. Here the CDR3 DNA reads TGTGCCAGCAGTTACAGGGAGCTCGGCTATGGCTACACCTTC. It encodes CASSYRELGYGYTF.

J is TRBJ1-1 and V is TRBV10-3, with 7 bases fitting TRBD1. V trimming: 10 bases; J trimming: 5 bases; junction bases outside the gene matches: 7. Germline assignment: CDR1 ENHRY and CDR2 SYGVKD. This CDR3 is 12 amino acids long. The CDR3 is CATRQGRTEAFF. The CDR3 DNA follows: TGTGCCACGCGACAGGGACGGACTGAAGCTTTCTTT.

The chain recombines TRBV29-1 with TRBJ1-2; TRBD1 matches at 8 bases. In germline, CDR1 is SQVTM, CDR2 ANQGSEA. The V gene end was trimmed by 4 bases and the J gene end by 7 bases; junction bases not matched to a gene: 8. This CDR3 is built from 13 residues. The CDR3 here is CSVVPGGMGGYTF. DNA of the CDR3: TGCAGCGTTGTACCAGGGGGCATGGGTGGCTACACCTTC.

This clone was seen more than once but under ten times. The gene calls are TRBV7-6 and TRBJ2-7; 9 bases are a match to TRBD1. Unmatched junction bases numbered 10, after V lost 5 bases and J lost 5 bases. Germline-derived CDR1 and CDR2 are SGHVS and FNYEAQ. CDR3 length: 15 residues. DNA of the CDR3: TGTGCCAGCAGCGCGCCCGGGACAGGGCAGCACGAGCAGTACTTC. Residues: CASSAPGTGQHEQYF.

In this sample, this clone turned up a few times. The rearrangement links TRBV5-1 to TRBJ1-1; the match to TRBD1 covers 7 bases. V shed 3 bases and J 6 bases; nucleotides not matched to a gene: 5. Germline V gene data show CDR1 as SGHRS and CDR2 as YFSETQ. The CDR3 is 13 residues long. DNA for the CDR3: TGCGCCAGCAGCTGGAGCACAGGGGCTGAAGCTTTCTTT. Its protein product is CASSWSTGAEAFF.

The chain recombines TRBV9 with TRBJ2-1; D perhaps matches TRBD1 (6 bases). V lost 3 bases and J lost 2, with 12 bases in between. The CDR3 length is 15 residues. CDR1 and CDR2 (germline): SGDLS, YYNGEE. CDR3 nucleotide sequence: TGTGCCAGCAGCGCAGGACAGCAGCCCTACAATGAGCAGTTCTTC. Its translation: CASSAGQQPYNEQFF.

The V and J genes are TRBV3-1 (or the pseudogene TRBV3-2) and TRBJ2-1; 8 bases fit TRBD2. The CDR3 is 16 amino acids. Unmatched junction bases numbered 7, after V lost 6 bases and J lost 0 bases. CDR1 is LGHDT and CDR2 is YNNKEL in the germline V gene (reference sequence). The CDR3: CASSRLARSSYNEQFF. DNA for the CDR3: TGTGCCAGCAGTCGACTAGCGAGGAGCTCCTACAATGAGCAGTTCTTC.

The chain combines TRBV27 with TRBJ1-1, with a possible D match to TRBD1 (5 bases). CDR3 length equals 14 residues. CDR1 and CDR2 from the germline V gene are MNHEY and SMNVEV (reference sequence). V was shortened by 1 base and J by 7 bases, with 13 bases between the two germline ends. CDR3 amino acids: CASSLYGTVLEAFF. The CDR3 bases are TGTGCCAGCAGTTTATACGGGACTGTCCTTGAAGCTTTCTTT.

The CDR3 is CASSVQDRDYEQYF. CDR3 nucleotides: TGTGCCAGCAGCGTACAGGACAGGGACTACGAGCAGTACTTC. The chain links TRBV9 to TRBJ2-7; 8 bases match TRBD1. From germline, CDR1 is SGDLS and CDR2 YYNGEE. This CDR3 has 14 amino acids. V lost 1 base to trimming and J lost 3 bases; unmatched junction nucleotides: 3.

The rearrangement uses TRBV2 and TRBJ2-7; D gene uncertain. V lost 7 bases, J lost 0 bases, and 10 bases lay in between. Germline assignment: CDR1 SNHLY and CDR2 FYNNEI. The CDR3 totals 13 residues. CDR3 in DNA: TGTGCCAGCAACCAACTTCCCTCCTACGAGCAGTACTTC. Translating it yields CASNQLPSYEQYF.